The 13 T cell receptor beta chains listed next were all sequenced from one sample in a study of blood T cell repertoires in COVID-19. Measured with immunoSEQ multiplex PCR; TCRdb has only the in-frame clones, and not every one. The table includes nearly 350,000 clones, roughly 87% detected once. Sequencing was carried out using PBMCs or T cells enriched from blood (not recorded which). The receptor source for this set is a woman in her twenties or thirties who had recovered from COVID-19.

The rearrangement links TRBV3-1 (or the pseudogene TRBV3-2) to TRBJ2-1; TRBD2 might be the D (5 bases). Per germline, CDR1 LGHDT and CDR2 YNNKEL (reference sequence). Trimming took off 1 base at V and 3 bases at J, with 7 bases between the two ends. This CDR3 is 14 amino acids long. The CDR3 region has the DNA TGTGCCAGCAGCCAAGGCGCGGGCTACAATGAGCAGTTCTTC. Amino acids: CASSQGAGYNEQFF.

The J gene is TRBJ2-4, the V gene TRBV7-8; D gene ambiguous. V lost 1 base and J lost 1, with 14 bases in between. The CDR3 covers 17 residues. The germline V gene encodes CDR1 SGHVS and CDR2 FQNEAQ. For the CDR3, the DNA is TGTGCCAGCAGCTTAGTTGGTACGACGAGGGCCAAAAACATTCAGTACTTC. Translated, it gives CASSLVGTTRAKNIQYF. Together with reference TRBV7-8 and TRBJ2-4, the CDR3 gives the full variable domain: GAGVSQSPRYKVAKRGQDVALRCDPISGHVSLFWYQQALGQGPEFLTYFQNEAQLDKSGLPSDRFFAERPEGSVSTLKIQRTQQEDSAVYLCASSLVGTTRAKNIQYFGAGTRLSVL.

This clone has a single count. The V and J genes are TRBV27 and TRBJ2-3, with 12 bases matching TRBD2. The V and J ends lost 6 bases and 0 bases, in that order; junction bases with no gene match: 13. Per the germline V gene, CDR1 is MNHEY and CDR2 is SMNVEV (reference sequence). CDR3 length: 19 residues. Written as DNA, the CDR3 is TGTGCCAGCAGCACCCTTCCCCAACTAGCGGGGGGCAGCACAGATACGCAGTATTTT. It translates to CASSTLPQLAGGSTDTQYF.

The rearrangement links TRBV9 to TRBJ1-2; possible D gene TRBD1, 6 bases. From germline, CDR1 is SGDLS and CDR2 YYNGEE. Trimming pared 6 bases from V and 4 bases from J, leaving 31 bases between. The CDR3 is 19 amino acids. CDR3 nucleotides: TGTGCCAGCACCCCGGGACACTTATCGTTTGGGTCAAGTAGCTATGGCTACACCTTC. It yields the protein CASTPGHLSFGSSSYGYTF.

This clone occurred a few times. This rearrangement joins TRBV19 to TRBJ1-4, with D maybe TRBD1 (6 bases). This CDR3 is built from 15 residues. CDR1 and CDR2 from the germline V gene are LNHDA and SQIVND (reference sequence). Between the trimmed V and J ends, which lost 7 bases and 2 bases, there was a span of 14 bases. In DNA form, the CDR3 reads TGTGCCAGTAACCCAACAGGGTACACTAATGAAAAACTGTTTTTT. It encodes CASNPTGYTNEKLFF. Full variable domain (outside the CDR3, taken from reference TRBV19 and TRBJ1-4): DGGITQSPKYLFRKEGQNVTLSCEQNLNHDAMYWYRQDPGQGLRLIYYSQIVNDFQKGDIAEGYSVSREKKESFPLTVTSAQKNPTAFYLCASNPTGYTNEKLFFGSGTQLSVL.

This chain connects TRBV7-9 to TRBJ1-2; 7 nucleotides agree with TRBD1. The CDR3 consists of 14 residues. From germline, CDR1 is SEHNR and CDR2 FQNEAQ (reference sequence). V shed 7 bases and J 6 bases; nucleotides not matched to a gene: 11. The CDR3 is CASTPRQGVDGYTF. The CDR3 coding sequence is TGTGCCAGCACCCCTAGGCAGGGGGTGGATGGCTACACCTTC.

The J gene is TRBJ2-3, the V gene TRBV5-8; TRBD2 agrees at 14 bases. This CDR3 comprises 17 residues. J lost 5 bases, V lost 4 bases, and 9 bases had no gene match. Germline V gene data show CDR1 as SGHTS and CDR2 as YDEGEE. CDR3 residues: CASSEGTSGGGKDTQYF. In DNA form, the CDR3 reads TGTGCCAGCAGCGAAGGGACTAGCGGGGGCGGTAAAGATACGCAGTATTTT.

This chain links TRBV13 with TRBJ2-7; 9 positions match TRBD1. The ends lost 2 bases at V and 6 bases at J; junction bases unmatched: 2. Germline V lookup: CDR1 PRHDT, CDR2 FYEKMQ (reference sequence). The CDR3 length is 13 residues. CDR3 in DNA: TGTGCCAGCAGCTTAAACAGGGGGCGCGAGCAGTACTTC. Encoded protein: CASSLNRGREQYF.

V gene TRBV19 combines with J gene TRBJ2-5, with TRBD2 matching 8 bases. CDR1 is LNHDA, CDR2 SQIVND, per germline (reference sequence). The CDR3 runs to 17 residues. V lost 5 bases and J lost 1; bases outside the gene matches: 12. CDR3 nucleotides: TGTGCCAGTAGTGGCCCGCGACTAGCGCGGGGCCAAGAGACCCAGTACTTC. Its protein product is CASSGPRLARGQETQYF. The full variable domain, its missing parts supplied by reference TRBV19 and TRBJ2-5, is DGGITQSPKYLFRKEGQNVTLSCEQNLNHDAMYWYRQDPGQGLRLIYYSQIVNDFQKGDIAEGYSVSREKKESFPLTVTSAQKNPTAFYLCASSGPRLARGQETQYFGPGTRLLVL.

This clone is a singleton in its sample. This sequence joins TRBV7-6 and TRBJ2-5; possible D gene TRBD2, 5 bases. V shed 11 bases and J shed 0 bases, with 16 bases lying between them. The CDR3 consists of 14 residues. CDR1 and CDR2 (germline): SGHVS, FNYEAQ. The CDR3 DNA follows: TGTGCCCGAGGATTCCGGGGAGACCAAGAGACCCAGTACTTC. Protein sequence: CARGFRGDQETQYF. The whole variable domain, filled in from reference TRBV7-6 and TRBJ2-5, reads GAGVSQSPRYKVTKRGQDVALRCDPISGHVSLYWYRQALGQGPEFLTYFNYEAQQDKSGLPNDRFSAERPEGSISTLTIQRTEQRDSAMYRCARGFRGDQETQYFGPGTRLLVL.

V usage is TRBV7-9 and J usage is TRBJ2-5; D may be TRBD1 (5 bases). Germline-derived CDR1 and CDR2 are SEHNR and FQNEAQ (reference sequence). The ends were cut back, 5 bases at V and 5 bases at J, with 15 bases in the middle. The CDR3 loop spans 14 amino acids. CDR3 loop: CASSNFQGRETQYF. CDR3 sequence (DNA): TGTGCCAGCAGCAATTTTCAGGGTCGGGAGACCCAGTACTTC.

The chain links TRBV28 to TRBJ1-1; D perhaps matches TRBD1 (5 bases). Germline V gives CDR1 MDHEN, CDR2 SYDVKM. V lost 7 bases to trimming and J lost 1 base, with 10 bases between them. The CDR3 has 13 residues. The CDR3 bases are TGTGCCAGCATCCTCGGGGGGAACACTGAAGCTTTCTTT. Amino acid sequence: CASILGGNTEAFF.

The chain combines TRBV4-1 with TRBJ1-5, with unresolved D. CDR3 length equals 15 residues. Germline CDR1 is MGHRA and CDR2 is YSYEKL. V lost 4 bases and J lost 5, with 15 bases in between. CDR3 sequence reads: CASSREGRGDQPQHF. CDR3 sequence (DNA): TGCGCCAGCAGCCGGGAAGGACGGGGTGATCAGCCCCAGCATTTT.